This TCR beta chain was captured in a study of PD-1 blockade in classical Hodgkin lymphoma. Whole-study context: Patients were infused with nivolumab 3 mg/kg every 2 weeks.

V lost 6 bases, J lost 0 bases, and 9 bases lay in between. The CDR3 spans 14 residues. Germline CDR1 reads LGHNT; CDR2 reads FRNRAP. The table came from immunoSEQ multiplex PCR; TCRdb's copy has only in-frame clones and leaves some out. The sample includes approximately 98,000 clones, roughly 87% of them seen just once. Findings of the study overall: Whoever responded completely had baseline diversity much like that seen in newly diagnosed patients. Significantly greater TCR diversity emerged by C4D1 in CD4+ cells but not CD8+ cells.

Exposure to brentuximab vedotin varied, and each patient had relapsed following autologous stem cell transplantation. Best response was recorded as complete response, partial response or progressive disease. On this clone: Its antigen is unknown.

The chain recombines TRBV12-5 with TRBJ2-1; D not resolved. This TCR was sampled from a human donor with classical Hodgkin lymphoma. This material consisted of peripheral blood mononuclear cells (PBMCs), taken before the second cycle of nivolumab. This chain's CDR3 is CASGQTGSYNEQFF. CDR3 in DNA: TGTGCTAGTGGACAGACTGGCTCCTACAATGAGCAGTTCTTC.